This T cell receptor beta chain came from a study of molecular identifiers for immune sequencing clone quantification. TCRdb reprocessed the PCR reads with MiXCR, giving one entry per CDR3 protein. The table includes 80,000 to 100,000 distinct CDR3 sequences, 24% detected once. This clonotype was counted at least ten times. The germline V and J ends were trimmed by 2 bases and 1 base, with 5 bases remaining between them. This CDR3 is built from 13 residues. CDR1 is LGHNT and CDR2 is FRNRAP in the germline V gene. The chain couples TRBV12-5 to TRBJ1-1, with D uncertain. This clonotype was obtained from a human donor in good health. Some libraries in this study had Jurkat cell RNA spiked in. Sequenced sample: naive CD8+ T cells from blood, with Jurkat cell RNA spiked in. The subset denotes: FACS-sorted CD8+CD4-CCR7+CD45RA+ naive T cells. CDR3 nucleotides: TGTGCTAGTGGTTTGTACCAGAACACTGAAGCTTTCTTT. Its translation: CASGLYQNTEAFF.